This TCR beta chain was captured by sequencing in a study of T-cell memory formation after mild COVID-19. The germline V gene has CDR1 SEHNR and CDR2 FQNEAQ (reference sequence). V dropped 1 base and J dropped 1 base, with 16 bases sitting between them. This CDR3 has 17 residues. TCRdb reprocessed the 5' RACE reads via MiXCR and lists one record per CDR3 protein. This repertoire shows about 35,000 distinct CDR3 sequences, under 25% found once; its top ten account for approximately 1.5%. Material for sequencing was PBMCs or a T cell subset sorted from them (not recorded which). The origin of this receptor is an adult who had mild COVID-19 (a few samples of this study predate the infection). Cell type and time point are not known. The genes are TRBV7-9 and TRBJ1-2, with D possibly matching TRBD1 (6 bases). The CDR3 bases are TGTGCCAGCAGCTTAGGCGACAGGTGGACGGATAACTATGGCTACACCTTC. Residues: CASSLGDRWTDNYGYTF.